This T cell receptor beta chain was documented in a study of molecular identifiers for immune sequencing clone quantification. This CDR3 comprises 14 residues. Comments on this clonotype: Sequence at one end of the junction differs from germline and may be a read error.

MiXCR, run by TCRdb on the PCR reads, gives a single entry per CDR3 protein. The sample has about 10,000 distinct CDR3 sequences, about a fifth seen once. Sequencing was done on a sample of naive CD8+ T cells from blood, with Jurkat cell RNA spiked in. Subset described: FACS-sorted CD8+CD4-CCR7+CD45RA+ naive T cells. The chain uses TRBV23-1 and TRBJ2-2; D is tentatively TRBD1 or TRBD2 (5 bases each). TRBV23-1 is classed as an ORF, of uncertain function. The TCR sequence derives from a human donor in good health. Some libraries in this study had Jurkat cell RNA spiked in. CDR3 in DNA: TGCGCCAGCAGGGGGGTTAAAGTGAGCCGGGGAGCTGGTTTT. It encodes CASRGVKVSRGAGF.